Listed here are 21 T cell receptor beta chains from one sample, sequenced in a study of beta chain features in type 1 diabetes. Expressed TCRB transcripts were sequenced, since all the RNA that had been isolated was reverse transcribed. Here immunoSEQ multiplex PCR was the method, and the copy in TCRdb shows in-frame clones only, minus some. The top ten hold 0.02% to 0.025% of the sample, which has 900,000 or so clones, 15% to 20% seen once. The material sequenced was naive CD4+ T cells from blood. The receptors stem from a woman aged 18-29 years in good health.

There are a few counts of this clone. This chain joins TRBV7-2 and TRBJ2-4; TRBD2 matches 16 bases. After removal of 8 bases from V and 7 bases from J, the junction contained 11 bases not matched to a gene. Germline assignment: CDR1 SGHTA and CDR2 FQGNSA. This CDR3 is 17 amino acids long. CDR3 coding DNA: TGTGCCAGCCGCGGCGGGACTAGCGGGAGGGCCGCGAACATTCAGTACTTC. Translating gives CASRGGTSGRAANIQYF.

This chain connects TRBV7-9 to TRBJ2-6, with D hard to call. The V gene lost 6 bases and the J gene lost 4 bases, with 10 bases spanning the gap. CDR1 is SEHNR and CDR2 is FQNEAQ in the germline V gene (reference sequence). The CDR3 runs 14 residues. In DNA form, the CDR3 reads TGTGCCAGCAGTCCAGCCAGGGGGGCCAACGTCCTGACTTTC. It translates to CASSPARGANVLTF.

This clone was seen at least ten times. The chain employs TRBV2 and TRBJ2-1, with 7 bases matching TRBD1. Germline V gives CDR1 SNHLY, CDR2 FYNNEI. Trimming removed 9 bases from V and 4 bases from J; junction bases left unmatched: 3. This CDR3 is built from 12 residues. In DNA form, the CDR3 reads TGTGCCAGGTGGGACAGATACAATGAGCAGTTCTTC. Its protein product is CARWDRYNEQFF. The full variable domain, rest sourced from reference TRBV2 and TRBJ2-1, is EPEVTQTPSHQVTQMGQEVILRCVPISNHLYFYWYRQILGQKVEFLVSFYNNEISEKSEIFDDQFSVERPDGSNFTLKIRSTKLEDSAMYFCARWDRYNEQFFGPGTRLTVL.

This clone showed up just a few times. The V call is TRBV7-2, the J call TRBJ1-4; D not resolved. The length of the CDR3 is 15 residues. CDR1 and CDR2 (germline): SGHTA, FQGNSA. V gave up 1 base and J gave up 8 bases, with 14 bases separating them. This CDR3 is CASSLDHRVREKLFF. Here the CDR3 DNA reads TGTGCCAGCAGCTTAGACCACAGAGTTAGGGAAAAACTGTTTTTT.

This clone was seen more than once but under ten times. The chain couples TRBV10-3 to TRBJ2-1, with D tentatively TRBD1 (5 bases). CDR3 length: 14 residues. In germline, CDR1 is ENHRY, CDR2 SYGVKD. V was cut by 4 bases and J by 9 bases, with 16 bases left in between. As DNA, the CDR3 is TGTGCCATCAGTGCCGGACCAGGGAAGACTGAGCAGTTCTTC. Translation gives CAISAGPGKTEQFF.

This chain uses TRBV15 with TRBJ2-1; D uncertain. Trimming stripped 0 bases from V and 6 bases from J, with 12 bases between. The CDR3 totals 15 residues. The germline CDR1 and CDR2 sequences are LNHNV and YYDKDF (reference sequence). The CDR3 bases are TGTGCCACCAGCAGAGATCGTTGGGTGCTCAATGAGCAGTTCTTC. It codes for CATSRDRWVLNEQFF.

This clone was detected a few times. The rearrangement links TRBV7-9 to TRBJ1-5; no definite D call. Germline-derived CDR1 and CDR2 are SEHNR and FQNEAQ (reference sequence). V lost 3 bases, J lost 9 bases, and 9 bases lay in between. This CDR3 contains 12 residues. The CDR3: CASSFDRGPQHF. The DNA of the CDR3 is TGTGCCAGCAGCTTCGACCGGGGGCCCCAGCATTTT. The full variable domain, its missing parts supplied by reference TRBV7-9 and TRBJ1-5, is DTGVSQNPRHKITKRGQNVTFRCDPISEHNRLYWYRQTLGQGPEFLTYFQNEAQLEKSRLLSDRFSAERPKGSFSTLEIQRTEQGDSAMYLCASSFDRGPQHFGDGTRLSIL.

In its sample, this clone was seen a few times. The chain employs TRBV29-1 and TRBJ2-7; unclear D gene. The CDR3 spans 12 residues. Between the trimmed V and J ends, which lost 6 bases and 2 bases, there was a span of 11 bases. Germline lookup yields CDR1 SQVTM and CDR2 ANQGSEA. The CDR3 DNA sequence: TGCAGCGTAAAACTGGACCCCTACGAGCAGTACTTC. Translation gives CSVKLDPYEQYF.

This clone showed up just a few times. The rearrangement joins TRBV5-8 to TRBJ1-5; no firm D call. Germline CDR1 SGHTS, CDR2 YDEGEE. Trimming took 0 bases from V and 6 from J, leaving 1 base between them. CDR3 length: 11 amino acids. The CDR3 is CASSLGQPQHF. The CDR3 DNA reads TGTGCCAGCAGCTTGGGTCAGCCCCAGCATTTT. The full variable domain, completed using reference TRBV5-8 and TRBJ1-5, is EAGVTQSPTHLIKTRGQQATLRCSPISGHTSVYWYQQALGLGLQFLLWYDEGEERNRGNFPPRFSGRQFPNYSSELNVNALELEDSALYLCASSLGQPQHFGDGTRLSIL.

The gene calls are TRBV27 and TRBJ1-1; weak D call: TRBD1 (6 bases). The V end lost 0 bases, the J end lost 8 bases, and 13 bases lay between the germline ends. The germline V gene has CDR1 MNHEY and CDR2 SMNVEV (reference sequence). The CDR3 loop spans 14 amino acids. For the CDR3, the DNA is TGTGCCAGCAGTTTATCGTGGGGGGCGCCCGAAGCTTTCTTT. Its translation: CASSLSWGAPEAFF.

The chain employs TRBV7-6 and TRBJ2-7; D is unclear. The CDR3 totals 15 residues. V was cut by 1 base and J by 5 bases, with 15 bases left in between. Germline CDR1 reads SGHVS; CDR2 reads FNYEAQ. The DNA of the CDR3 is TGTGCCAGCAGCTTAGTGGCTAGTCTCAGCCACGAGCAGTACTTC. Translated, it gives CASSLVASLSHEQYF.

This clone was detected only a few times. This chain's CDR3 is CAISPRRDRAADTQYF. CDR3 bases: TGTGCCATCAGTCCCCGCCGGGACAGGGCTGCGGATACGCAGTATTTT. This sequence joins TRBV10-3 and TRBJ2-3, with 9 bases matching TRBD1. The CDR3 extends over 16 amino acids. V was pared by 5 bases and J by 6 bases, with 12 bases of the junction left unmatched. Germline V gene data show CDR1 as ENHRY and CDR2 as SYGVKD.

Only a few counts were recorded for this clone. This chain connects TRBV27 to TRBJ2-1, with unresolved D. The CDR3 length is 15 residues. Deletions cut 5 bases from V and 12 bases from J, with 23 bases between. CDR1 MNHEY and CDR2 SMNVEV come from the germline V gene (reference sequence). This chain's CDR3 is CASSPRLSTQPWQFF. CDR3 nucleotides: TGTGCCAGCAGTCCGCGCCTCTCGACCCAACCCTGGCAGTTCTTC.

There are a few counts of this clone. The chain recombines TRBV7-2 with TRBJ2-7; D gene unclear. This CDR3 contains 13 residues. Trimming took 5 bases from V and 6 from J, leaving 14 bases between them. Looked up from germline, CDR1 is SGHTA and CDR2 is FQGNSA. CDR3 bases: TGTGCCAGCAGCCCGCACCCCCCCCGCGAGCAGTACTTC. Residues: CASSPHPPREQYF.

The chain carries TRBV23-1 and TRBJ2-7, with D unresolved. TRBV23-1 belongs to the ORF category, with a function that is uncertain. Trimming pared 0 bases from V and 2 bases from J, leaving 14 bases between. CDR3 size: 16 residues. CDR3: CASSQSLQDRTYEQYF. The CDR3 nucleotides are TGCGCCAGCAGTCAATCGCTGCAGGATCGCACCTACGAGCAGTACTTC.

The chain combines TRBV15 with TRBJ1-1, with 7 bases lining up with TRBD1. Germline CDR1 LNHNV, CDR2 YYDKDF (reference sequence). V lost 1 base, J lost 0 bases, and 5 bases stayed unmatched. The CDR3 loop spans 16 amino acids. This CDR3 reads CATSRGTGPVNTEAFF. CDR3 DNA sequence: TGTGCCACCAGCAGAGGGACAGGACCCGTGAACACTGAAGCTTTCTTT.

The sample holds a few counts of this clone. The rearrangement joins TRBV18 to TRBJ1-1; the D is unclear. The V gene's germline CDR1 is KGHSH and CDR2 LQKENI. Trimming pared 0 bases from V and 0 bases from J, leaving 11 bases between. The CDR3 runs 16 residues. The CDR3 reads CASSPPGTRVNTEAFF. In nucleotides, the CDR3 is TGTGCCAGCTCACCACCTGGCACTCGAGTGAACACTGAAGCTTTCTTT.

The chain carries TRBV28 and TRBJ2-1, with D possibly TRBD2 on 7 matching bases. Trimming left V 8 bases short and J 4 bases short, with 18 bases between. This CDR3 spans 15 amino acids. CDR1 and CDR2 from the germline V gene are MDHEN and SYDVKM. CDR3 coding DNA: TGTGCCAGCTGGGGGGCTAGCGGAACTTACAATGAGCAGTTCTTC. Residues: CASWGASGTYNEQFF.

This clone has only a few counts. This chain joins TRBV5-1 and TRBJ2-7, with 9 bases fitting TRBD2. The CDR3 runs 14 residues. Germline CDR1 and CDR2: SGHRS and YFSETQ. With V trimmed by 2 bases and J by 6 bases, 6 bases remained unmatched. CDR3 sequence: CASSLIAGAGEQYF. The CDR3 DNA reads as TGCGCCAGCAGCTTAATAGCGGGAGCGGGCGAGCAGTACTTC.

The chain uses TRBV19 and TRBJ2-1; D may be TRBD2 (6 bases). V was shortened by 1 base and J by 6 bases, with 13 bases between the two germline ends. CDR3 size: 15 residues. In germline, CDR1 is LNHDA, CDR2 SQIVND (reference sequence). CDR3 nucleotides: TGTGCCAGTAGTATAGTGGCGGGAACGGGCAATGAGCAGTTCTTC. Translated: CASSIVAGTGNEQFF.

The chain uses TRBV15 and TRBJ2-3; 7 bases are a match to TRBD2. Trimming took 0 bases from V and 2 from J; bases not matched to a gene: 8. Germline V CDR1 and CDR2: LNHNV, YYDKDF (reference sequence). CDR3 length: 17 amino acids. CDR3 DNA sequence: TGTGCCACCAGCAGAGATCCGCGCGGGAGACTCACAGATACGCAGTATTTT. It specifies CATSRDPRGRLTDTQYF.